The 18 T cell receptor beta chains listed next were all sequenced from one sample in a study of blood T cells in healthy people across ages. Through a sample-barcoded 5' primer and a J-beta primer mix, a second PCR was run for roughly 6 to 12 cycles. TCRdb re-derived calls from the 5' RACE reads in MiXCR, one entry per CDR3 protein. The sample lists about 400,000 distinct CDR3 sequences, roughly half seen once, with around 49% in the top ten. Sequencing was done on a sample of blood. Receptors were obtained from a man aged 55 to 70 in good health.

In its sample, this clonotype was seen many times. The chain combines TRBV6-2 or TRBV6-3 with TRBJ2-1; the match to TRBD2 covers 10 bases. Unmatched junction bases numbered 3, after V lost 0 bases and J lost 1 base. The CDR3 extends over 17 amino acids. The germline CDR1 and CDR2 sequences are MNHEY and SVGEGT. CDR3 bases: TGTGCCAGCAGTTACTCAGCTAGCGGGAGTTCCTACAATGAGCAGTTCTTC. This gives the protein CASSYSASGSSYNEQFF.

The chain links TRBV6-6 to TRBJ2-6; D not certain. Germline V lookup: CDR1 MNHNY, CDR2 SVGAGI (reference sequence). The V end lost 0 bases, the J end lost 1 base, and 7 bases lay between the germline ends. The CDR3 runs 16 residues. CDR3 sequence: CASSYSGGSGANVLTF. The CDR3 DNA is TGTGCCAGCAGTTACTCGGGTGGATCTGGGGCCAACGTCCTGACTTTC.

This clonotype was found a few times. The chain recombines TRBV21-1 with TRBJ2-1. TRBV21-1 is a pseudogene locus. The CDR3 length is 13 residues. The CDR3 DNA reads TGTGCCAGCAGCGGAGCAGGTAACACTGAGCAGTTCTTC. Its protein is CASSGAGNTEQFF.

This sequence joins TRBV29-1 and TRBJ2-1, with D maybe TRBD1 (6 bases). The CDR3 covers 12 residues. CDR1 SQVTM and CDR2 ANQGSEA come from the germline V gene. Deletions cut 0 bases from V and 9 bases from J, with 9 bases between. CDR3 residues: CSVEELRGEQFF. The DNA for the CDR3 is TGCAGCGTTGAAGAACTCAGGGGTGAGCAGTTCTTC.

The V gene is TRBV20-1, the J gene TRBJ2-3; no firm D call. V lost 0 bases to trimming and J lost 4 bases, with 11 bases between them. CDR1 and CDR2 from the germline V gene are DFQATT and SNEGSKA (reference sequence). This CDR3 contains 14 residues. Written as DNA, the CDR3 is TGCAGTGCTAGAGATCCGGTTGCATCAGATACGCAGTATTTT. Translating it yields CSARDPVASDTQYF.

This chain links TRBV6-6 with TRBJ2-3; TRBD2 agrees at 10 bases. The CDR3 is 17 residues long. Germline trimming cut 2 bases from V and 6 bases from J; bases unmatched to any gene: 11. Germline V gene sequence: CDR1 MNHNY, CDR2 SVGAGI (reference sequence). The CDR3 DNA reads as TGTGCCAGCAGTTACCGCACTAGCGGGAAAAACACCGATACGCAGTATTTT. It specifies CASSYRTSGKNTDTQYF.

Notes on this clonotype: This sequence may be a read error, since a much larger clone differs from it by one base. The chain is built from TRBV20-1 and TRBJ1-4, with 9 bases identical to TRBD1. The V segment lost 6 bases and the J segment 8 bases; nucleotides outside the gene matches: 13. Germline values: CDR1 DFQATT, CDR2 SNEGSKA (reference sequence). The CDR3 sequence is 15 residues long. DNA for the CDR3: TGCAGTGCCCGCCTTCCGGGACAGGGTGGCGAAAAACTGTTTTTT. Amino acids: CSARLPGQGGEKLFF.

Worth noting for this clonotype: Its ends do not fully match the called genes, so a read error is possible. The chain uses TRBV27 and TRBJ2-7, with 8 nucleotides matching TRBD1. The CDR3 has 15 residues. CDR1 is MNHEY and CDR2 is SMNVEV in the germline V gene (reference sequence). CDR3 in DNA: TGTGCCAGTAGTTTTGCCCCGACAGGGGAACGGATTCAGTACTTC. Encoded protein: CASSFAPTGERIQYF.

In this sample, this clonotype turned up a few times. CDR3: CAISEKGRQNIQYF. The DNA for the CDR3 is TGTGCCATCAGTGAAAAGGGTAGGCAAAACATTCAGTACTTC. The V gene is TRBV10-3, the J gene TRBJ2-4; D remains ambiguous. The CDR3 has 14 residues. V was pared by 3 bases and J by 5 bases, with 11 bases between. The germline gives CDR1 ENHRY, CDR2 SYGVKD.

The rearrangement uses TRBV3-1 and TRBJ2-7; 8 bases are a match to TRBD1. The closer fit of TRBJ2-4 to the DNA end suggests the J call may be wrong. The CDR3 runs 15 residues. Per germline, CDR1 LGHDT and CDR2 YNNKEL (reference sequence). The CDR3, as DNA: TGTGCCAGCAGCCGTAGTCGGGACAGGTCGAACATTCAGTACTTC. It translates to CASSRSRDRSNIQYF.

V is TRBV7-8 and J is TRBJ2-5; D may correspond to TRBD1 or TRBD2 (7 bases each). TRBJ2-7 explains the end of the DNA better; the J call may be wrong. Germline V gene data show CDR1 as SGHVS and CDR2 as FQNEAQ. The CDR3 is made up of 14 amino acids. CDR3 DNA sequence: TGTGCCAGCGGATTTCGGGGGGACAGAAACGAGCAGTACTTC. Encoded protein: CASGFRGDRNEQYF.

The chain recombines TRBV11-2 with TRBJ1-6; 8 nucleotides agree with TRBD1. Germline CDR1 and CDR2: SGHAT and FQNNGV. Losses at the gene ends were 1 base for V and 7 bases for J; bases not matched to a gene: 3. The CDR3 spans 15 residues. CDR3 bases: TGTGCCAGCAGCTTAGTGCGACAGGGGAATTCACCCCTCCACTTT. The encoded protein is CASSLVRQGNSPLHF.

The chain uses TRBV30 and TRBJ2-1, with 13 bases fitting TRBD2. CDR3 length: 15 amino acids. Trimming removed 4 bases from V and 10 bases from J; junction bases left unmatched: 10. Per germline, CDR1 GTSNPN and CDR2 SVGIG (reference sequence). The CDR3 DNA is TGTGCCTGGAAGAAACTAGCGGGAGGGCCGGGGGAGCAGTTCTTC. This translates into CAWKKLAGGPGEQFF.

This clonotype was counted between two and nine times. The chain carries TRBV27 and TRBJ2-3; D unclear. The germline V gene has CDR1 MNHEY and CDR2 SMNVEV (reference sequence). The V end was cut by 7 bases, the J end by 2 bases, with 13 bases between. CDR3 length: 14 amino acids. The CDR3 DNA reads as TGTGCCAGCAAGGGTCGGCTAGTCACAGATACGCAGTATTTT. This translates into CASKGRLVTDTQYF.

The chain uses TRBV11-2 and TRBJ2-7, with 11 bases identical to TRBD2. The V and J ends lost 0 bases and 0 bases, in that order; junction bases with no gene match: 4. In germline, CDR1 is SGHAT, CDR2 FQNNGV. This CDR3 contains 17 residues. CDR3 sequence: CASSLDDSGRDSYEQYF. The CDR3 DNA reads as TGTGCCAGCAGCTTAGATGATAGCGGGAGGGACTCCTACGAGCAGTACTTC. Variable domain in full (rest from reference TRBV11-2 and TRBJ2-7): EAGVAQSPRYKIIEKRQSVAFWCNPISGHATLYWYQQILGQGPKLLIQFQNNGVVDDSQLPKDRFSAERLKGVDSTLKIQPAKLEDSAVYLCASSLDDSGRDSYEQYFGPGTRLTVT.

A single count supports this clonotype. V is TRBV20-1 and J is TRBJ2-1; possibly TRBD2 for D (5 bases). The germline CDR1 and CDR2 sequences are DFQATT and SNEGSKA (reference sequence). The V end was cut by 5 bases, the J end by 1 base, with 15 bases between. CDR3 length equals 15 residues. As DNA, the CDR3 is TGCAGTGCTCCTGGTGTCTCGGGGTCCTACAATGAGCAGTTCTTC. Encoded protein: CSAPGVSGSYNEQFF.

This chain joins TRBV7-2 and TRBJ2-4; no reliable D call. V was shortened by 5 bases and J by 14 bases, with 13 bases between the two germline ends. This CDR3 spans 11 amino acids. Germline CDR1 reads SGHTA; CDR2 reads FQGNSA. CDR3 nucleotide sequence: TGTGCCAGCAGCCCCCGTTCGGAGAAGTACTTC. It is translated as CASSPRSEKYF.

To note about this clonotype: This may be a read error, as it is one base from a much larger clone. CDR3 nucleotide sequence: TGTGCCATCAGCTTCGACAGGGCCAATGAGCAGTTCTTC. This codes for CAISFDRANEQFF. The chain has TRBV7-2 and TRBJ2-1, with TRBD1 identical over 7 bases. Germline lookup yields CDR1 SGHTA and CDR2 FQGNSA. The CDR3 is 13 amino acids.